These T cell receptor beta chains were read from a single sample in a study of cytomegalovirus exposure and HLA in healthy donors. The assay was immunoSEQ multiplex PCR, and TCRdb's table has in-frame clones only and misses some. The data contain about 190,000 clones, around 67% of them singletons. The sequenced sample consisted of PBMCs. These receptors were obtained from a woman aged 25 to 39 in good health and CMV-seropositive. CDR3s include the opening cysteine and the closing phenylalanine or tryptophan. The D gene is left open where the match is weak. Size values are once, few and many counts, or a class for expanded clones, and some rows have none.

- | TRBJ2-1 | TRBV10-2 | - | 15 | TGCGCCAGCAGTGAGTTAGTTCACCCGAGGCATGAGCAGTTCTTC | CASSELVHPRHEQFF
- | TRBJ2-7 | TRBV19 | TRBD2 | 19 | TGTGCCAGTAGTATAGTTTCCTCGGGACTAGCGGGCTACCTAAGCGAGCAGTACTTC | CASSIVSSGLAGYLSEQYF
once | TRBJ2-1 | TRBV28 | TRBD2 | 15 | TGTGCCAGCAGTGTACGGGGACTAGGATACAATGAGCAGTTCTTC | CASSVRGLGYNEQFF
- | TRBJ1-2 | TRBV7-4 | - | 14 | TGTGCCAGCAGCTTAACGCAGGAAAACTATGGCTACACCTTC | CASSLTQENYGYTF
- | TRBJ1-2 | TRBV5-6 | - | 13 | TGTGCCAGCAGCTTTAACGGGGGGAGAGACTACACCTTC | CASSFNGGRDYTF
- | TRBJ1-1 | TRBV13 | TRBD1 | 15 | TGTGCCAGCAGCTGGGGGACAGCAGAGAACACTGAAGCTTTCTTT | CASSWGTAENTEAFF
- | TRBJ1-3 | TRBV7-9 | - | 17 | TGTTCCAGCAGCTTAGTACGCAGGGTGAGCTCTGGAAACACCATATATTTT | CSSSLVRRVSSGNTIYF
- | TRBJ2-1 | TRBV7-2 | TRBD1 | 18 | TGTGCCAGCAGCTCCTTGGGAGCGGACAGGAACTCCTACAATGAGCAGTTCTTC | CASSSLGADRNSYNEQFF
- | TRBJ1-1 | TRBV25-1 | - | 12 | TGTGCCAGCAGTGATGACAGTCCCGATGCTTTCTTT | CASSDDSPDAFF
once | TRBJ2-1 | TRBV10-1 | - | 13 | TGCGCCAGCATCGCCAACACGGGTGGCGAGCAGTTCTTC | CASIANTGGEQFF
- | TRBJ2-5 | TRBV11-2 | TRBD2 | 15 | TGTGCCAGCAGCAAGGGGACTAGTTGGCAAGAGACCCAGTACTTC | CASSKGTSWQETQYF
- | TRBJ1-5 | TRBV6-1 | - | 15 | TGTGCCAGCAGTGGTTTCGAGGGTAGCAATCAGCCCCAGCATTTT | CASSGFEGSNQPQHF
- | TRBJ2-3 | TRBV29-1 | - | 14 | TGCAGCGTTGAAAGACTAGACCTCAGCCGACAGCAGTATTTT | CSVERLDLSRQQYF
once | TRBJ2-7 | TRBV27 | - | 13 | TGTGCCAGCAGTTTCGTGGGAGTAGACGAGCAGTACTTC | CASSFVGVDEQYF
- | TRBJ1-1 | TRBV10-3 | - | 15 | TGTGCCATCAGTGAGTCAAACAGCCCGGACACTGAAGCTTTCTTT | CAISESNSPDTEAFF
- | TRBJ2-1 | TRBV5-1 | TRBD2 | 14 | TGCGCCAGCCGCGGGAGTATATCGGGTAATGAGCAGTTCTTC | CASRGSISGNEQFF
- | TRBJ2-1 | TRBV6-6 | TRBD2 | 15 | TGTGCCAGTACAATAGCGGGAGGCCGCCCAAATGAGCAGTTCTTC | CASTIAGGRPNEQFF
- | TRBJ1-5 | TRBV28 | - | 18 | TGTGCCAGCAGTTTCCCGAGTCGGGGGGCAGTAAGCAATCAGCCCCAGCATTTT | CASSFPSRGAVSNQPQHF
- | TRBJ1-5 | TRBV5-1 | - | 15 | TGCGCCAGCAGCTTGGAACCAGGCTCCAATCAGCCCCAGCATTTT | CASSLEPGSNQPQHF
few | TRBJ2-7 | TRBV29-1 | - | 10 | TGCAGCGTTGGAGGAGACGAGCAGTACTTC | CSVGGDEQYF
- | TRBJ1-1 | TRBV7-9 | - | 12 | TGTGCCAGCAGCAATACGGGGGGTGAAGCTTTCTTT | CASSNTGGEAFF
- | TRBJ1-5 | TRBV19 | TRBD1 | 20 | TGTGCCAGTAGTATTGGACCCTCCAAGGGGGCACAGGATGGCAATCAGCCCCAGCATTTT | CASSIGPSKGAQDGNQPQHF
- | TRBJ2-5 | TRBV6-4 | - | 13 | TGTGCTTCCAAGGGGCCTCGGGTGAAGACCCAGTACTTC | CASKGPRVKTQYF